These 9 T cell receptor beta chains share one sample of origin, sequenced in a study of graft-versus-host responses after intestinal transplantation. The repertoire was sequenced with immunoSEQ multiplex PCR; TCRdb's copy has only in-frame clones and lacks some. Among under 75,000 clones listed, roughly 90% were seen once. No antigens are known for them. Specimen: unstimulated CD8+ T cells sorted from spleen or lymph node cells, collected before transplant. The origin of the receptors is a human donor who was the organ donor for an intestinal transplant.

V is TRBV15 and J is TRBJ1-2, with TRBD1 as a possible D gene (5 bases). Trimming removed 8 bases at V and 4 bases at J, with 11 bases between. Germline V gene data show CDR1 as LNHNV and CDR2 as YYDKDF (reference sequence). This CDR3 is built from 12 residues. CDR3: CATRGRGYGYTF. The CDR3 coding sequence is TGTGCCACCCGTGGGAGGGGCTATGGCTACACCTTC.

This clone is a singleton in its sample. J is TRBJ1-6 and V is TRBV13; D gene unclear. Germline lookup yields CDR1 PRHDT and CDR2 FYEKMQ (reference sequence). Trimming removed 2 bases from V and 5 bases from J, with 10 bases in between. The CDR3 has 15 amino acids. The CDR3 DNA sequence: TGTGCCAGCAGCTTAAGAACGGTGGATAATTCACCCCTCCACTTT. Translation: CASSLRTVDNSPLHF.

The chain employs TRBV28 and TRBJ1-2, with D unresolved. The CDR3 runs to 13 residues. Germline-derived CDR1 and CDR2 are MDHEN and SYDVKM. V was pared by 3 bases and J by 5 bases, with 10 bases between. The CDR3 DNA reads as TGTGCCAGCAGTTTCGACGGGGTTTATGGCTACACCTTC. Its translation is CASSFDGVYGYTF.

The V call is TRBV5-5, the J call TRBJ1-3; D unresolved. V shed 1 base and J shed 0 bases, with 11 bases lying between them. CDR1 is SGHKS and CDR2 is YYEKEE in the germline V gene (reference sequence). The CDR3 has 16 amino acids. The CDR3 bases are TGTGCCAGCAGCTTGTATAGCTTCGACTCTGGAAACACCATATATTTT. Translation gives CASSLYSFDSGNTIYF.

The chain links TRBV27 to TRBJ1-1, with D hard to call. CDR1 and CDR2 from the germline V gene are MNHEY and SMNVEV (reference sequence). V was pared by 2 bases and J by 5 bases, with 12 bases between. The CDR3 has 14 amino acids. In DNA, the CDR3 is TGTGCCAGCAGTTTAGCGGGTAAGGGAACTGAAGCTTTCTTT. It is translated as CASSLAGKGTEAFF.

CDR3: CASSLDGGYNSPLHF. In DNA, the CDR3 is TGTGCCAGCAGCTTGGATGGAGGCTATAATTCACCCCTCCACTTT. The chain combines TRBV7-2 with TRBJ1-6, with unresolved D. Looked up from germline, CDR1 is SGHTA and CDR2 is FQGNSA. Deletions cut 3 bases from V and 3 bases from J, with 9 bases between. This CDR3 has 15 amino acids. The whole variable domain, remainder taken from reference TRBV7-2 and TRBJ1-6, is GAGVSQSPSNKVTEKGKDVELRCDPISGHTALYWYRQSLGQGLEFLIYFQGNSAPDKSGLPSDRFSAERTGGSVSTLTIQRTQQEDSAVYLCASSLDGGYNSPLHFGNGTRLTVT.

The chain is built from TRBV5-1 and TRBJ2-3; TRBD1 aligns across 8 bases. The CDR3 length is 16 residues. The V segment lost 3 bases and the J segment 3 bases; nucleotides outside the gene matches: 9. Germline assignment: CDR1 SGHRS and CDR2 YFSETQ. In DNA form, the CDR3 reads TGCGCCAGCAGCTATCCCGACAGGGGAAGGACAGATACGCAGTATTTT. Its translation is CASSYPDRGRTDTQYF.

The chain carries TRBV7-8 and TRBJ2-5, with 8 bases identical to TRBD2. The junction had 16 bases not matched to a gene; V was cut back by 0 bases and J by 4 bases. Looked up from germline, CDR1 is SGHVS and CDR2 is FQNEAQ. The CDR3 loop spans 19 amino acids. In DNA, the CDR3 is TGTGCCAGCAGCTTAGCGTCGGGGGGGCCTCCCCCGGTCGCAGAGACCCAGTACTTC. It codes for CASSLASGGPPPVAETQYF.

CDR3 protein: CASSLVGDSYGYTF. The CDR3 DNA follows: TGTGCCAGCAGTTTAGTAGGGGACAGCTATGGCTACACCTTC. J is TRBJ1-2 and V is TRBV28; 7 bases line up with TRBD1. J lost 4 bases, V lost 2 bases, and 4 bases had no gene match. Per the germline V gene, CDR1 is MDHEN and CDR2 is SYDVKM. The CDR3 covers 14 residues.